Below, 10 T cell receptor beta chains from the same sample are listed, as sequenced in a study of T cell changes during pregnancy in multiple sclerosis. Sequencing used immunoSEQ multiplex PCR; TCRdb keeps in-frame clones, though not all of them. Of about 59,000 clones listed, around 93% are singletons. The sequenced sample was CD4+ T cells from peripheral blood mononuclear cells, obtained before pregnancy. The receptors shown here come from a female donor with multiple sclerosis, enrolled in a pregnancy study.

This clone was counted once. The chain joins TRBV7-6 to TRBJ2-5, with 7 nucleotides matching TRBD2. After removal of 3 bases from V and 2 bases from J, the junction contained 6 bases not matched to a gene. This CDR3 spans 15 amino acids. Germline V gene data show CDR1 as SGHVS and CDR2 as FNYEAQ. CDR3 in amino acids: CASSLGGGWQETQYF. The CDR3 DNA reads TGTGCCAGCAGCTTGGGGGGGGGTTGGCAAGAGACCCAGTACTTC.

The chain has TRBV2 and TRBJ1-3; the match to TRBD1 covers 7 bases. CDR1 is SNHLY, CDR2 FYNNEI, per germline. With 6 bases clipped from V and 2 bases from J, the junction kept 7 bases outside the gene matches. The CDR3 extends over 15 amino acids. The CDR3 loop reads CASRDRKFTGNTIYF. In nucleotides, the CDR3 is TGTGCCAGCAGGGACAGGAAATTTACTGGAAACACCATATATTTT.

The chain has TRBV5-6 and TRBJ1-2; 8 bases map to TRBD1. With 4 bases clipped from V and 4 bases from J, the junction kept 6 bases outside the gene matches. The CDR3 covers 14 residues. The V gene's germline CDR1 is SGHDT and CDR2 YYEEEE. The CDR3 sequence is CASSPDRGAYGYTF. CDR3 sequence (DNA): TGTGCCAGCAGCCCAGACAGGGGCGCCTATGGCTACACCTTC.

This chain connects TRBV28 to TRBJ2-3, with a possible D match to TRBD1 (6 bases). The CDR3 runs 20 residues. Looked up from germline, CDR1 is MDHEN and CDR2 is SYDVKM. V was shortened by 4 bases and J by 0 bases, with 26 bases between the two germline ends. DNA of the CDR3: TGTGCCAGCAGTTACGGGACAAAGTCCGGGGCCTCTCTAAGCACAGATACGCAGTATTTT. Translating it yields CASSYGTKSGASLSTDTQYF.

This rearrangement joins TRBV5-1 to TRBJ2-7; the D gene is possibly TRBD2 (6 bases). The CDR3 is made up of 15 amino acids. Germline loops: CDR1 SGHRS, CDR2 YFSETQ. V shed 4 bases and J shed 0 bases, with 14 bases lying between them. The CDR3 protein is CASSIVTGSSYEQYF. The DNA of the CDR3 is TGCGCCAGCAGCATTGTCACCGGGAGCTCCTACGAGCAGTACTTC.

This clone showed up many times. The chain joins TRBV2 to TRBJ1-3; D might be TRBD1 (5 bases). The CDR3 totals 14 residues. V shed 7 bases and J shed 3 bases, with 13 bases lying between them. Per germline, CDR1 SNHLY and CDR2 FYNNEI. The CDR3, as DNA: TGTGCCAGCAATCAAGGGGCGGATGGAAACACCATATATTTT. It encodes CASNQGADGNTIYF.

The rearrangement links TRBV4-3 to TRBJ1-2, with D perhaps matching TRBD1 (5 bases). The CDR3 has 14 residues. Trimming pared 0 bases from V and 8 bases from J, leaving 13 bases between. Germline loops: CDR1 LGHNA, CDR2 YSLEER. Here the CDR3 reads CASSQDKGLGGYTF. The DNA for the CDR3 is TGCGCCAGCAGCCAAGATAAGGGACTCGGAGGCTACACCTTC.

The chain uses TRBV29-1 and TRBJ2-3; 7 bases align to TRBD1. V gave up 4 bases and J gave up 3 bases; unmatched junction bases: 4. CDR3 length: 13 residues. The germline gives CDR1 SQVTM, CDR2 ANQGSEA. The CDR3 DNA reads TGCAGCGTTGTTAGGGGGCTGACAGATACGCAGTATTTT. It specifies CSVVRGLTDTQYF.

J is TRBJ2-1 and V is TRBV30; TRBD2 matches 11 bases. The V and J ends lost 3 bases and 0 bases, in that order; junction bases with no gene match: 10. The germline V gene has CDR1 GTSNPN and CDR2 SVGIG (reference sequence). This CDR3 has 18 amino acids. This CDR3 reads CAWSRGTSGPGSYNEQFF. Written as DNA, the CDR3 is TGTGCCTGGAGCCGAGGGACTAGCGGACCAGGCTCCTACAATGAGCAGTTCTTC.

This rearrangement joins TRBV27 to TRBJ2-5; 7 bases are a match to TRBD1. Losses at the gene ends were 6 bases for V and 1 base for J; bases not matched to a gene: 11. The CDR3 runs to 16 residues. The V gene's germline CDR1 is MNHEY and CDR2 SMNVEV (reference sequence). The CDR3 nucleotides are TGTGCCAGCAGAACGACCAGACAGGGCTTCCAAGAGACCCAGTACTTC. Translation gives CASRTTRQGFQETQYF.